This T cell receptor beta chain was captured in a study of blood T cells in healthy people across ages. Study-level points and caveats: Comparison with aged donors showed that long-lived donors had more naive CD4+ cells and higher diversity.

A second roughly 6 to 11 cycle PCR used barcoded and J-beta primers. TCRdb reanalysed the 5' RACE reads using MiXCR and keeps one entry per CDR3 protein. The sample lists more than 650,000 distinct CDR3 sequences, 20% to 30% occurring once. This clonotype was seen more than once but under ten times. Its cognate antigen is unknown. The CDR3 has 14 residues. CDR1 SGHVS and CDR2 FNYEAQ come from the germline V gene. V was shortened by 5 bases and J by 8 bases, with 16 bases between the two germline ends. The sample also formed part of further work on T cells of mothers and their children. That work contributes: Over 9.5 million TCR beta CDR3 reads were obtained from each mother, and approximately 3 million from each child.

The source material was blood. The TCR comes from a boy younger than 18 in good health. The J gene is TRBJ2-1, the V gene TRBV7-6; D remains ambiguous. The CDR3 loop is CASSPGPRIDEQFF. The CDR3 bases are TGTGCCAGCAGCCCGGGCCCGCGGATTGATGAGCAGTTCTTC.